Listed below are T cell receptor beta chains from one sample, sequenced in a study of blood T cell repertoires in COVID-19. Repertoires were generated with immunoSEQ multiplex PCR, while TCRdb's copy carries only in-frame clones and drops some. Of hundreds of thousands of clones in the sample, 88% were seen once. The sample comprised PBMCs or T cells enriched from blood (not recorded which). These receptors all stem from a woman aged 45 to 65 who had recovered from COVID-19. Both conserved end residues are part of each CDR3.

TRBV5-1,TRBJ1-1,CASSVDRGSTEAFF
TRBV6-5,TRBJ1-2,CASSTQPGGAWGYTF
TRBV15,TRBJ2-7,CATSTPGVAYEQYF
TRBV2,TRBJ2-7,CATRQAPYEQYF
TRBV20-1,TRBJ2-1,CSVLSNEQFF
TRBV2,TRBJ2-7,CASSSRQPSYEQYF
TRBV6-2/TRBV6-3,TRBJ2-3,CASSYGAGVSMDTQYF
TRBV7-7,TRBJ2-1,CASSLTPGGANEQFF
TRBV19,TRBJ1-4,CASSIWVGATNEKLFF
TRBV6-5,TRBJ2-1,CASATVGGRDEQFF
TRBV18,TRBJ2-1,CASSPGLYNEQFF
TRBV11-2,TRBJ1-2,CASSLDVQTTYGYTF
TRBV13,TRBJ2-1,CASSSLGLLSYNEQFF
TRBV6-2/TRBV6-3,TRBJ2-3,CASSYRLNSLTDTQYF
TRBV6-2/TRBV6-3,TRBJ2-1,CASSTSIRDSAYNEQFF
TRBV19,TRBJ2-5,CASSIDLSLATQYF
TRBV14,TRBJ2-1,CASSQEASLPLDEQFF
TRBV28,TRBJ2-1,CASSPGYNEQFF
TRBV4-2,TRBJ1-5,CASSQGRGQPQHF
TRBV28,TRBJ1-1,CASSLVRGRANAEAFF
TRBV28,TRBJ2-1,CASSRLPLNEQFF
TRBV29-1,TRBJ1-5,CSVAGQGGQPQHF
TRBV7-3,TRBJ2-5,CASSRTSGYQETQYF
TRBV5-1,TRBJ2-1,CASSPWTSTGNEQFF
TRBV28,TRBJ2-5,CASSLAAGFGLPQETQYF
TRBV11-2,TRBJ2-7,CASSLDGTSGTGQYF
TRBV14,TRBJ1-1,CASSPGGWYYTEAFF
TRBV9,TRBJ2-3,CASSIGTSGDTQYF
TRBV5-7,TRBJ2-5,CASSWYRVGQETQYF
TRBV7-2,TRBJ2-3,CASSLRQTTDTQYF
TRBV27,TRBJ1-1,CASSYRGRMNTEAFF
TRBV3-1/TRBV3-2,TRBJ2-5,CATGDRGPLTQYF
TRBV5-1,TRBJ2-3,CATQYRELAGGKGTDTQYF
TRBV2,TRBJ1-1,CASSRQGMNTEAFF
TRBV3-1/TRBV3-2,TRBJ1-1,CASSADRGMNTEAFF
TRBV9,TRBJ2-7,CASSVGQNPYEQYF
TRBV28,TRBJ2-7,CASSKGQAYFYEQYF
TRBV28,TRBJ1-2,CASSTPGQGRYGYTF
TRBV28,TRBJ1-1,CASSSGLEVESFF
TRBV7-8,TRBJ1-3,CASSAHDAQGATISGNTIYF